This T cell receptor beta chain was captured in a study of shared clonotypes between healthy human individuals. A remark on this clone: Its matching antigen is unknown.

Donors were Caucasian adults residing in Nashville, Tennessee, USA. Assay: immunoSEQ multiplex PCR; the TCRdb copy retains only in-frame clones and omits some. The table shows 1.4 million or so clones, with 98% occurring only once. Study-wide findings and caveats: Estimated clonotype richness was generally higher in naive than memory subsets. Sequencing depth was a factor that was expected to affect clonotype sharing among donors.

The sequence came from a man younger than 45 in good health. Sequenced: naive CD4+ T cells sorted from blood. As to subset: CD45RA+ positively selected.

CDR3 nucleotide sequence: TGTGCCAGCAGCGTATCCCCGGGACAGGGAAGCTCCTACGAGCAGTACTTC. It specifies CASSVSPGQGSSYEQYF. The genes are TRBV9 and TRBJ2-7, with 9 bases matching TRBD1. J lost 0 bases, V lost 1 base, and 8 bases had no gene match. The length of the CDR3 is 17 residues. The germline V gene has CDR1 SGDLS and CDR2 YYNGEE. The full variable domain, its missing parts supplied by reference TRBV9 and TRBJ2-7, is DSGVTQTPKHLITATGQRVTLRCSPRSGDLSVYWYQQSLDQGLQFLIQYYNGEERAKGNILERFSAQQFPDLHSELNLSSLELGDSALYFCASSVSPGQGSSYEQYFGPGTRLTVT.